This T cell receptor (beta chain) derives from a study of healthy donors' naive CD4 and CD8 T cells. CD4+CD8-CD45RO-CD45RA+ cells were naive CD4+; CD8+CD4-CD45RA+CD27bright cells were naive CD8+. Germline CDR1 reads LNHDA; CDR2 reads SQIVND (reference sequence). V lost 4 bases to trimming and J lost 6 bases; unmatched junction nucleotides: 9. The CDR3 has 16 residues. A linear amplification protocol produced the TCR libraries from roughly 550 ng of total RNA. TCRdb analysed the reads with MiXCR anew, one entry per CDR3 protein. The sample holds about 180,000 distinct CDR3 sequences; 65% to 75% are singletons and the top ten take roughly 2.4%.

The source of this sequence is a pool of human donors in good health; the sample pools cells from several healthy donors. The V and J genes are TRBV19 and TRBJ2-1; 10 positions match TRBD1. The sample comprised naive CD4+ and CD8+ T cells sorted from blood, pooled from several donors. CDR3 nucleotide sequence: TGTGCCAGTAGTAGTGAGGGACAGGGGATATCCAATGAGCAGTTCTTC. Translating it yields CASSSEGQGISNEQFF.